This T cell receptor (beta chain) comes out of a study of long-term antiretroviral therapy in people with HIV. General study results and limits: HIV repertoires covered narrower CDR3 length ranges than controls did. Information on adherence to ART, viral resistance or therapy changes was unavailable.

Trimming at V came to 4 bases and at J to 2 bases, leaving 7 bases not matched to a gene. Germline CDR1 reads LNHNV; CDR2 reads YYDKDF (reference sequence). The CDR3 covers 15 residues. It was version v3.0 of the immunoSEQ assay that was run at survey level. Using immunoSEQ multiplex PCR, the repertoire was profiled, and TCRdb retains in-frame clones only, with some absent. Found here are 30,000 to 40,000 clones, about 74% of them singletons; the top ten hold under 8.5%. Comment on this clone: What it recognizes is unknown.

The chain is built from TRBV15 and TRBJ1-2; 7 bases agree with TRBD1. This TCR derives from a woman in her fifties or sixties with HIV. Sequenced material: unsorted PBMCs, taken 2 years after starting antiretroviral therapy. CDR3 DNA: TGTGCCACCAGCATTCAGGGGGTGGTAAACTATGGCTACACCTTC. Translated, it gives CATSIQGVVNYGYTF.